These 10 T cell receptor beta chains were all obtained from the same sample, sequenced in a study of Graves' ophthalmopathy and Graves' hyperthyroidism (dated by TCRdb to the late 2010s). TCRdb names Illumina HiSeq 2000 as the instrument used. TCR beta CDR3 regions were amplified from RNA transcripts for repertoire sequencing. The first round of RT-PCR was done with HTBI primers and the Qiagen OneStep RT-PCR kit, and was followed by a second round of multiplex PCR, then size selection and purification. TCRdb ran its own pipeline on the public reads, namely fastp trimming at Q25 and MiXCR clone calling, and kept in-frame beta chains. All rows with the same CDR3 protein become a single entry with the most common DNA and genes. The sample has about 400,000 distinct CDR3 sequences on record, around 20% of them singletons. Of the sample, more than 1.5% is held by the ten largest clones. Specimen: peripheral blood. The receptors stem from a woman aged 18-29 years with Graves' ophthalmopathy. Donor details come from another sample of the same person, matched by shared clones.

This clonotype was counted at least ten times. The chain combines TRBV6-5 with TRBJ1-2, with D possibly being TRBD1 (5 bases). V dropped 0 bases and J dropped 5 bases, with 13 bases sitting between them. CDR3 length equals 15 residues. Per the germline V gene, CDR1 is MNHEY and CDR2 is SVGAGI. The CDR3, as DNA: TGTGCCAGCAGTTACTCGCAGGGTGCCCCGTATGGCTACACCTTC. Protein sequence: CASSYSQGAPYGYTF.

Ten or more counts support this clonotype. The CDR3 loop reads CASSPRNLYEQYF. CDR3 DNA: TGTGCCAGCTCACCCCGCAATTTGTACGAGCAGTACTTC. The rearrangement uses TRBV18 and TRBJ2-7; D unresolved. The CDR3 covers 13 residues. CDR1 KGHSH and CDR2 LQKENI come from the germline V gene. Between the trimmed V and J ends, which lost 3 bases and 4 bases, there was a span of 10 bases.

This clonotype has at least ten counts. The chain uses TRBV29-1 and TRBJ1-1; D is uncertain. Per germline, CDR1 SQVTM and CDR2 ANQGSEA. The CDR3 length is 13 residues. V was clipped by 3 bases and J by 1 base, with 9 bases between them. Here the CDR3 DNA reads TGCAGCGTTGATGATGGCAAGAACACTGAAGCTTTCTTT. Residues: CSVDDGKNTEAFF.

There are many counts of this clonotype. The chain links TRBV5-1 to TRBJ1-1; possibly TRBD1 for D (5 bases). Germline V gene lookup returns CDR1 SGHRS and CDR2 YFSETQ. The V end lost 7 bases, the J end lost 0 bases, and 13 bases lay between the germline ends. CDR3 size: 14 residues. CDR3 amino acids: CASGAGGLNTEAFF. Here the CDR3 DNA reads TGCGCCAGCGGGGCTGGAGGGTTGAACACTGAAGCTTTCTTT.

This clonotype was counted many times. The rearrangement joins TRBV29-1 to TRBJ1-1; D is ambiguous. V shed 7 bases and J shed 4 bases, with 16 bases lying between them. The CDR3 is 13 amino acids. Germline CDR1 is SQVTM and CDR2 is ANQGSEA. This chain's CDR3 is CSAATGRSTEAFF. CDR3 in DNA: TGCAGCGCTGCCACGGGTAGGAGCACTGAAGCTTTCTTT.

This chain joins TRBV6-1 and TRBJ1-5, with 7 nucleotides matching TRBD1. The germline V gene has CDR1 MNHNS and CDR2 SASEGT. The CDR3 has 16 residues. V lost 2 bases, J lost 3 bases, and 7 bases stayed unmatched. The CDR3 region has the DNA TGTGCCAGCAGTGAATCTGCAGGGGGTGACAATCAGCCCCAGCATTTT. Its translation: CASSESAGGDNQPQHF.

This chain connects TRBV18 to TRBJ1-1; perhaps TRBD1 as D (5 bases). CDR1 KGHSH and CDR2 LQKENI come from the germline V gene. Trimming removed 5 bases from V and 0 bases from J, with 19 bases in between. The CDR3 covers 17 residues. CDR3 sequence: CASSALGIGAMNTEAFF. The CDR3, as DNA: TGTGCCAGCTCAGCCTTGGGTATAGGGGCCATGAACACTGAAGCTTTCTTT.

This clonotype was detected many times. The chain has TRBV4-1 and TRBJ1-2; D remains ambiguous. V was cut by 3 bases and J by 5 bases, with 25 bases left in between. Germline lookup yields CDR1 MGHRA and CDR2 YSYEKL. The length of the CDR3 is 18 residues. CDR3 amino acids: CASSQVGRGRPPGYGYTF. The DNA for the CDR3 is TGCGCCAGCAGCCAGGTCGGGCGAGGGAGGCCCCCTGGGTATGGCTACACCTTC.

Only one count was recorded for this clonotype. One end of the junction varies from germline; a read error may be responsible. V is TRBV20-1 and J is TRBJ1-1; maybe TRBD1 (5 bases). The CDR3 is made up of 14 amino acids. Germline loops: CDR1 DFQATT, CDR2 SNEGSKA (reference sequence). CDR3 DNA: TGCAGTGCCAGAGGACCAGGGAGATTCACTGAAGCTTTCTTT. Amino acid sequence: CSARGPGRFTEAFF.

CDR3 protein: CASSLGTEVYEQYF. CDR3 sequence (DNA): TGTGCCAGCAGCCTTGGGACAGAAGTTTACGAGCAGTACTTC. The chain has TRBV6-1 and TRBJ2-7, with 7 bases identical to TRBD1. This CDR3 contains 14 residues. The germline gives CDR1 MNHNS, CDR2 SASEGT. V trimming: 6 bases; J trimming: 4 bases; junction bases outside the gene matches: 9.